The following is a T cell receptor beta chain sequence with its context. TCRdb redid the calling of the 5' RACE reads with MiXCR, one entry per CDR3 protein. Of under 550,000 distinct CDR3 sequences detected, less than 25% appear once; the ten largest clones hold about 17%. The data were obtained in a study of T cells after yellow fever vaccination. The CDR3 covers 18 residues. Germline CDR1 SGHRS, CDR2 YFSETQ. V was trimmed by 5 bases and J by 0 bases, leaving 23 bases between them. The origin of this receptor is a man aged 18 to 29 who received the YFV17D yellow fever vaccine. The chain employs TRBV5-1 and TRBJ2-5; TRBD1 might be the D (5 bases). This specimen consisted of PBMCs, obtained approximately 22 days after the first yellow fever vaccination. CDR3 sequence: CASSNPNFTDRYQETQYF. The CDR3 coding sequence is TGCGCCAGCAGTAACCCCAACTTCACAGACAGATACCAAGAGACCCAGTACTTC.